This TCR beta chain was obtained from a study of blood T cell repertoires in COVID-19. Background on the study: Sources were T cells, B-cell-depleted T cells, or PBMCs; the material itself was cDNA or gDNA.

Losses at the gene ends were 6 bases for V and 2 bases for J; bases not matched to a gene: 6. The CDR3 loop spans 14 amino acids. Germline CDR1 reads SGHNT; CDR2 reads YYREEE (reference sequence). Sequencing was performed with immunoSEQ multiplex PCR; in TCRdb, only in-frame clones are kept and a portion is missing. Of 65,000 to 85,000 clones in the sample, 79% are singletons; the top ten hold roughly 5%. V gene TRBV5-4 combines with J gene TRBJ2-3; 7 bases line up with TRBD2. Sequenced: peripheral blood. This TCR derives from a woman of 80 years or more with active or convalescent COVID-19. CDR3 protein: CASTAGEPTDTQYF. CDR3 sequence (DNA): TGTGCCAGCACCGCGGGAGAACCCACAGATACGCAGTATTTT.